The TCR beta chain under discussion was sequenced for a study of control samples from healthy donors and cancer patients. Germline loops: CDR1 LGHDT, CDR2 YNNKEL (reference sequence). This CDR3 is 13 amino acids long. V lost 2 bases and J 7 bases, leaving 6 bases between the germline ends. Using immunoSEQ multiplex PCR, the repertoire was profiled, and TCRdb retains in-frame clones only, with some absent. Among around 130,000 clones listed, 85% to 90% were seen once. This receptor was taken from a man in his forties or fifties with head and neck cancer. Sequencing was carried out using PBMCs. This chain links TRBV3-1 (or the pseudogene TRBV3-2) with TRBJ1-6; no reliable D call. CDR3 nucleotide sequence: TGTGCCAGCAGCCAATCTATGAATTCACCCCTCCACTTT. This gives the protein CASSQSMNSPLHF.